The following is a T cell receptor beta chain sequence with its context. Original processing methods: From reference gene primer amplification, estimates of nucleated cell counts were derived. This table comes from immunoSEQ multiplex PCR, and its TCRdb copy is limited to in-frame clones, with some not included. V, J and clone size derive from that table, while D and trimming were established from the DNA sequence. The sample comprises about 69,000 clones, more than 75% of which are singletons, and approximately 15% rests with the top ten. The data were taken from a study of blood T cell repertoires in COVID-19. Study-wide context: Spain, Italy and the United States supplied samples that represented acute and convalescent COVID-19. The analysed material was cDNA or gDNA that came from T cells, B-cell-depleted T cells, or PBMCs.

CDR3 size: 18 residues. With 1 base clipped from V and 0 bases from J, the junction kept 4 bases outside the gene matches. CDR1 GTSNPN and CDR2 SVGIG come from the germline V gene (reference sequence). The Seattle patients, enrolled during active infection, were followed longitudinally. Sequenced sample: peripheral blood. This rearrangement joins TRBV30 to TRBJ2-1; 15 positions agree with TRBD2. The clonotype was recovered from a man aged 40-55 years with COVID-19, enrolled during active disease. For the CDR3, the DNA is TGTGCCTGGAGTGCCGGACTAGCGGGGGGGAGCTCCTACAATGAGCAGTTCTTC. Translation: CAWSAGLAGGSSYNEQFF.